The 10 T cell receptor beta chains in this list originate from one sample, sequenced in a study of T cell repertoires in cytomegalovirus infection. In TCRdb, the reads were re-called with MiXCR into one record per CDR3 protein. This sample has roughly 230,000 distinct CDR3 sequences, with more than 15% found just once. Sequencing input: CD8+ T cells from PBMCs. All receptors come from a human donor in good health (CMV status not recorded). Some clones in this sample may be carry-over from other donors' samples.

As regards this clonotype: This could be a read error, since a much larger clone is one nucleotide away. CDR3 sequence reads: CASSSDLARRTDTQYF. CDR3 sequence (DNA): TGTGCCAGCAGCTCAGACTTAGCGAGGCGCACAGATACGCAGTATTTT. J is TRBJ2-3 and V is TRBV7-6; D is possibly TRBD2 (5 bases). The CDR3 loop spans 16 amino acids. Per the germline V gene, CDR1 is SGHVS and CDR2 is FNYEAQ. The V and J ends lost 4 bases and 1 base respectively, with 15 bases between them.

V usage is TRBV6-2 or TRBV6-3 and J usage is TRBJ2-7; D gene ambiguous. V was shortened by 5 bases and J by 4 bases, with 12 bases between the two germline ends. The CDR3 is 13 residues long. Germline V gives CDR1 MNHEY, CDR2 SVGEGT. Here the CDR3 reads CASSHTPVYEQYF. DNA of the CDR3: TGTGCCAGCAGTCATACTCCCGTTTACGAGCAGTACTTC.

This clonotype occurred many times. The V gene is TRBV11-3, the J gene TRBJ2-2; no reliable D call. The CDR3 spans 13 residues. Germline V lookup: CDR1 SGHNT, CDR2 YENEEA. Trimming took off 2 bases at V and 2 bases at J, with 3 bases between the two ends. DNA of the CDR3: TGTGCCAGCAGCTTATACAACACCGGGGAGCTGTTTTTT. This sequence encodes CASSLYNTGELFF. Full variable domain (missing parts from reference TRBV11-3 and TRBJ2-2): EAGVVQSPRYKIIEKKQPVAFWCNPISGHNTLYWYLQNLGQGPELLIRYENEEAVDDSQLPKDRFSAERLKGVDSTLKIQPAELGDSAVYLCASSLYNTGELFFGEGSRLTVL.

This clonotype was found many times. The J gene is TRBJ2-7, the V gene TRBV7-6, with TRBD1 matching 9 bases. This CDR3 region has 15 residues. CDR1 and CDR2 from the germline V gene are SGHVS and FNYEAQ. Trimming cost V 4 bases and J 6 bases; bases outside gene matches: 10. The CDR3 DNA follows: TGTGCCAGCAGCTATGAACCGGGACAGGGACGCGAGCAGTACTTC. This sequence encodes CASSYEPGQGREQYF.

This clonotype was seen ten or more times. CDR3 sequence (DNA): TGTGCCAGTCTTCCGGGACTAGCGGGGGACGTCTACAATGAGCAGTTCTTC. Protein product: CASLPGLAGDVYNEQFF. The chain uses TRBV28 and TRBJ2-1, with 14 bases matching TRBD2. V was clipped by 9 bases and J by 3 bases; unmatched bases: 10. The CDR3 consists of 17 residues. Germline V gene lookup returns CDR1 MDHEN and CDR2 SYDVKM.

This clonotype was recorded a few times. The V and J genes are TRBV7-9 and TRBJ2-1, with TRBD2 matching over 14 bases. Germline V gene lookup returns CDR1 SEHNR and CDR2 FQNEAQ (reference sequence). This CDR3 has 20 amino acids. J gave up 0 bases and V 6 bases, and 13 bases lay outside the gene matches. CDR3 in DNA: TGTGCCAGCAGTCCGAACGGGACTAGCGGGGGCCAGAGCTCCTACAATGAGCAGTTCTTC. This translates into CASSPNGTSGGQSSYNEQFF.

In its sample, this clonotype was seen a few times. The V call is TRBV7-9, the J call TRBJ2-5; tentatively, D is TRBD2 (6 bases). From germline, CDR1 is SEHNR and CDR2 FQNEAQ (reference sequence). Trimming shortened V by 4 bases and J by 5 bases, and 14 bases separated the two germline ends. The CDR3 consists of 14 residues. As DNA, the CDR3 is TGTGCCAGCAGCTACGCGGGACTCGGGGAGACCCAGTACTTC. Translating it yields CASSYAGLGETQYF.

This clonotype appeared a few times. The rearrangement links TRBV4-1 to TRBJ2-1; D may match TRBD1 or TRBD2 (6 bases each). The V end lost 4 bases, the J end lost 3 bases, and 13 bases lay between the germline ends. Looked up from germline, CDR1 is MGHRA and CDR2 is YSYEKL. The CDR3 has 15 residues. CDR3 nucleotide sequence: TGCGCCAGCAGCCTCTGGGAGGACAGCTACAATGAGCAGTTCTTC. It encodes CASSLWEDSYNEQFF.

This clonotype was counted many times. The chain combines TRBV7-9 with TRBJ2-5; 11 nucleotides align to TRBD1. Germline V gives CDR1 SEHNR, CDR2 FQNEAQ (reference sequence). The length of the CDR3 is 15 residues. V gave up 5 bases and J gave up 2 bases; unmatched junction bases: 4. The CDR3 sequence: CASSLRDRGQETQYF. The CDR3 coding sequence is TGTGCCAGCAGCCTCCGGGACAGGGGGCAAGAGACCCAGTACTTC.

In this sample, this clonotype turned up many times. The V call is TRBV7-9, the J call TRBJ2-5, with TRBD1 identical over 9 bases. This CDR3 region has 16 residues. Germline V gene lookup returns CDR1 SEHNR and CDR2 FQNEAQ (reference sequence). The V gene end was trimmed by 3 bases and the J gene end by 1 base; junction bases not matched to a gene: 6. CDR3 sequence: CASSLVDRGLQETQYF. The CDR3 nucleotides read TGTGCCAGCAGCTTGGTGGACAGGGGCCTCCAAGAGACCCAGTACTTC.